These T cell receptor beta chains were read from a single sample in a study of CD8+CD57+ T cells in acquired aplastic anemia. TCRdb used MiXCR to reprocess the reads, holding one entry per CDR3 protein. The sample consists of under 500,000 distinct CDR3 sequences, about a third of them appearing once. The material sequenced was sorted CD4+, CD8+, or CD8+CD57+ T cells (not recorded which) from PBMCs. These receptors originate from a human donor with aplastic anemia. Each CDR3 is given with its conserved first and last residue. Fields, in order: clone size, V gene, D gene, J gene, CDR3 protein, CDR3 DNA. The D gene is left open where the match is weak. Only some rows state a clone size, as once, few, many or a class for expanded clones.

NA,TRBV5-1,NA,TRBJ1-1,CASSPPDRVNTEAFF,TGCGCCAGCAGCCCGCCGGACAGAGTTAACACTGAAGCTTTCTTT
NA,TRBV5-1,TRBD2,TRBJ2-1,CASSLEGTSGSDEQFF,TGCGCCAGCAGCTTGGAAGGGACTAGCGGGAGTGATGAGCAGTTCTTC
few,TRBV7-6,NA,TRBJ1-1,CASTPGSRNTEAFF,TGTGCCAGCACCCCCGGGAGTAGGAACACTGAAGCTTTCTTT
few,TRBV5-1,NA,TRBJ1-5,CASSNRWERTINQPQHF,TGCGCCAGCAGCAACCGATGGGAGAGGACGATAAATCAGCCCCAGCATTTT
few,TRBV27,NA,TRBJ1-4,CASTPGCRVLFF,TGTGCCAGCACCCCAGGGTGTCGGGTACTGTTTTTT
NA,TRBV15,NA,TRBJ2-4,CATSRDLGTKNIQYF,TGTGCCACCAGCAGAGATTTAGGGACCAAAAACATTCAGTACTTC
NA,TRBV30,NA,TRBJ1-2,CAWIGGANYGYTF,TGTGCCTGGATCGGGGGGGCTAACTATGGCTACACCTTC
NA,TRBV2,TRBD1,TRBJ1-2,CASRKGTAQDYGYTF,TGTGCCAGCAGAAAAGGGACAGCGCAGGACTATGGCTACACCTTC
few,TRBV9,NA,TRBJ1-1,CASSPKQGTEAFF,TGTGCCAGCAGCCCGAAGCAGGGAACTGAAGCTTTCTTT
once,TRBV11-1,TRBD2,TRBJ2-3,CASSSKRELAADTQYF,TGTGCCAGCAGCTCCAAGCGGGAGCTCGCCGCAGATACGCAGTATTTT
many,TRBV20-1,NA,TRBJ2-7,CSASPLSYEQYF,TGCAGTGCTAGCCCCCTCTCCTACGAGCAGTACTTC
NA,TRBV2,TRBD1,TRBJ1-4,CASIGTENEKLFF,TGTGCCAGCATCGGGACAGAGAATGAAAAACTGTTTTTT
few,TRBV5-1,NA,TRBJ1-1,CASSHDGQGNTEAFF,TGCGCCAGCAGCCATGACGGGCAGGGGAACACTGAAGCTTTCTTT
many,TRBV20-1,NA,TRBJ1-1,CSAQSWPEAFF,TGCAGTGCTCAAAGTTGGCCTGAAGCTTTCTTT
many,TRBV19,NA,TRBJ1-5,CASSINPQLQPQHF,TGTGCCAGTAGTATAAACCCACAGCTACAGCCCCAGCATTTT
NA,TRBV30,NA,TRBJ2-1,CAWSRGALYNEQFF,TGTGCCTGGAGTAGGGGGGCCCTCTACAATGAGCAGTTCTTC
many,TRBV7-2,NA,TRBJ2-3,CASSPDLVHTQYF,TGTGCCAGCAGCCCCGACCTCGTGCATACGCAGTATTTT
few,TRBV5-1,NA,TRBJ1-1,CASSQWTDTEAFF,TGCGCCAGCAGCCAATGGACAGACACTGAAGCTTTCTTT
few,TRBV12-3/TRBV12-4,TRBD2,TRBJ2-3,CASSLALASGSVTDTQYF,TGTGCCAGCAGTTTAGCTCTGGCTAGCGGGAGCGTCACAGATACGCAGTATTTT
few,TRBV14,NA,TRBJ2-2,CASSHWDGPGELFF,TGTGCCAGCAGCCATTGGGACGGGCCCGGGGAGCTGTTTTTT
many,TRBV5-1,NA,TRBJ1-2,CASSLELGSYGYTF,TGCGCCAGCAGCTTGGAATTGGGAAGCTATGGCTACACCTTC
NA,TRBV6-1,NA,TRBJ2-5,CASTPRGAETQYF,TGTGCCAGCACCCCCAGGGGGGCAGAGACCCAGTACTTC
few,TRBV12-3/TRBV12-4,NA,TRBJ2-5,CASSLAGDQETQYF,TGTGCCAGCAGTTTAGCGGGGGACCAAGAGACCCAGTACTTC
many,TRBV10-3,TRBD2,TRBJ2-1,CAIKTSGGNNEQFF,TGTGCCATCAAAACTAGCGGGGGAAACAATGAGCAGTTCTTC
many,TRBV7-2,NA,TRBJ1-2,CASSLSRRNYGYTF,TGTGCCAGCAGCTTATCCAGAAGGAACTATGGCTACACCTTC
few,TRBV7-2,NA,TRBJ1-1,CASSLFDRLNTEAFF,TGTGCCAGCAGCTTATTCGACAGGCTGAACACTGAAGCTTTCTTT
NA,TRBV5-1,TRBD1,TRBJ1-2,CASRRRQGEYYGYTF,TGCGCCAGCAGGCGAAGACAGGGGGAATATTATGGCTACACCTTC
many,TRBV20-1,TRBD2,TRBJ2-7,CSASTSLAGAYEQYF,TGCAGTGCTTCGACCTCACTAGCGGGAGCCTACGAGCAGTACTTC
once,TRBV25-1,TRBD1,TRBJ1-2,CASTGGERSYTF,TGTGCCAGCACAGGGGGGGAACGTAGCTACACCTTC
many,TRBV12-3/TRBV12-4,NA,TRBJ1-1,CASSFRTEAFF,TGTGCCAGCAGTTTCCGGACTGAAGCTTTCTTT
few,TRBV30,TRBD1,TRBJ1-6,CAWSKTGGGSPLHF,TGTGCCTGGAGTAAAACAGGGGGCGGTTCACCCCTCCACTTT
NA,TRBV30,NA,TRBJ2-7,CAWIQETEQYF,TGTGCCTGGATTCAGGAGACGGAGCAGTACTTC
few,TRBV20-1,NA,TRBJ1-1,CGASSFQDREAFF,TGCGGCGCTAGTTCGTTCCAGGACAGAGAAGCTTTCTTT
few,TRBV9,TRBD1,TRBJ2-3,CASSVVTGGLTDTQYF,TGTGCCAGCAGCGTAGTAACAGGGGGTTTGACAGATACGCAGTATTTT
many,TRBV20-1,TRBD2,TRBJ2-5,CSAWSGRVGTQYF,TGCAGTGCGTGGAGCGGGAGGGTTGGGACCCAGTACTTC
few,TRBV4-1,TRBD1,TRBJ1-5,CASSQDWGATGDQPQHF,TGCGCCAGCAGCCAAGATTGGGGGGCGACAGGGGACCAGCCCCAGCATTTT
NA,TRBV7-9,NA,TRBJ2-7,CASTFSRGGAYEQYF,TGTGCCAGCACCTTCTCTAGGGGGGGCGCGTACGAGCAGTACTTC
few,TRBV30,NA,TRBJ1-1,CAWSGTLGTEAFF,TGTGCCTGGAGTGGAACGCTGGGCACTGAAGCTTTCTTT
few,TRBV10-3,NA,TRBJ2-3,CAIGASWGTDTQYF,TGTGCCATTGGGGCCAGCTGGGGGACAGATACGCAGTATTTT
NA,TRBV10-3,TRBD1,TRBJ1-2,CAISESGTGFGYGYTF,TGTGCCATCAGTGAGTCCGGGACAGGGTTCGGCTATGGCTACACCTTC
many,TRBV4-2,NA,TRBJ1-2,CASSQGAGADGYTF,TGTGCCAGCAGCCAAGGGGCAGGGGCGGACGGCTACACCTTC
few,TRBV7-6,TRBD1,TRBJ2-2,CASNPTGTGGTGELFF,TGTGCCAGCAACCCTACCGGGACAGGTGGCACCGGGGAGCTGTTTTTT
NA,TRBV7-3,NA,TRBJ2-7,CASDPEQYF,TGTGCTAGCGATCCCGAGCAGTACTTC
NA,TRBV20-1,NA,TRBJ2-4,CSARWTAKNIQYF,TGCAGTGCTAGATGGACGGCCAAAAACATTCAGTACTTC
NA,TRBV7-2,TRBD1,TRBJ2-7,CASSQTGIISYEQYF,TGTGCCAGCAGCCAGACAGGGATAATTTCCTACGAGCAGTACTTC
few,TRBV25-1,TRBD1,TRBJ2-7,CASSFGTGNSYEQYF,TGTGCCAGCAGCTTCGGGACAGGGAATTCCTACGAGCAGTACTTC
many,TRBV15,NA,TRBJ1-5,CATSSGQINQPQHF,TGTGCCACCAGCAGTGGACAGATCAATCAGCCCCAGCATTTT
few,TRBV7-2,NA,TRBJ2-7,CASRMTGREQYF,TGTGCCAGCAGAATGACAGGCCGCGAGCAGTACTTC
NA,TRBV29-1,TRBD2,TRBJ2-1,CSVEPVSGGSDEQFF,TGCAGCGTGGAACCGGTTAGCGGGGGATCAGATGAGCAGTTCTTC
many,TRBV7-9,NA,TRBJ2-7,CASSPLLDFDEQYF,TGTGCCAGCAGCCCACTACTAGATTTCGACGAGCAGTACTTC
NA,TRBV27,NA,TRBJ1-1,CASSLLGGLGEAFF,TGTGCCAGCAGTTTATTGGGGGGGTTAGGCGAAGCTTTCTTT
many,TRBV2,NA,TRBJ2-3,CASSERYGFRGDTQYF,TGTGCCAGCAGTGAACGGTACGGGTTTAGGGGAGATACGCAGTATTTT
many,TRBV7-7,NA,TRBJ1-2,CASTQIRSCNYGYTF,TGTGCTAGCACACAGATTCGGAGTTGTAACTATGGCTACACCTTC
few,TRBV5-6,TRBD2,TRBJ2-3,CASSLGLAAPDTQYF,TGTGCCAGCAGCTTGGGACTAGCGGCTCCAGATACGCAGTATTTT
many,TRBV20-1,NA,TRBJ2-1,CSARPSLGEQFF,TGCAGTGCTAGACCGAGCCTGGGTGAGCAGTTCTTC
few,TRBV12-3/TRBV12-4,TRBD1,TRBJ2-2,CASSGDRNTGELFF,TGTGCCAGCAGTGGGGACAGGAACACCGGGGAGCTGTTTTTT
NA,TRBV6-2/TRBV6-3,TRBD2,TRBJ2-1,CASSSRSGGLQPSSYNEQFF,TGTGCCAGCAGTTCCCGTAGCGGGGGCCTACAACCTTCCTCCTACAATGAGCAGTTCTTC